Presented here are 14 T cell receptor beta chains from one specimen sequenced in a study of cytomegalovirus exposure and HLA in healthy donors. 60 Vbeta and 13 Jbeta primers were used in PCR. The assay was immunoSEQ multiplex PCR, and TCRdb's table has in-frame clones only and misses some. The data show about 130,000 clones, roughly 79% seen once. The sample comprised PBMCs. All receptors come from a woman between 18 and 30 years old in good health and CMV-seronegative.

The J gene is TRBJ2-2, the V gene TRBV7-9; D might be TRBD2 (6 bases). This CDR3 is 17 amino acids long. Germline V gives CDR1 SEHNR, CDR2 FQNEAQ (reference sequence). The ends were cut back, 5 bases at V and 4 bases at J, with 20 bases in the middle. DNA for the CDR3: TGTGCCAGCAGCCCCCCCCTGGTGGGAGGACGCACCGGGGAGCTGTTTTTT. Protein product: CASSPPLVGGRTGELFF.

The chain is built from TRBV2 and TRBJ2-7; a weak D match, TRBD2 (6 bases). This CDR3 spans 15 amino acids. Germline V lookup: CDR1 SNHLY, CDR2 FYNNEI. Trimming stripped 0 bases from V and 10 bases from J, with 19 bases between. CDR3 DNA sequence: TGTGCCAGCAGTGAAGCCGGCCGGGGGTATGACGGCCAGTACTTC. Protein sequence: CASSEAGRGYDGQYF.

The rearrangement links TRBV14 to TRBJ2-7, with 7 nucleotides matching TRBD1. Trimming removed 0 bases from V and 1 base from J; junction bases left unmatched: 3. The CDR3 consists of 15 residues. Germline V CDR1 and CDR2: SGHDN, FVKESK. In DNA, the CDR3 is TGTGCCAGCAGCCAAGATCAGGGACAGTCCTACGAGCAGTACTTC. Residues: CASSQDQGQSYEQYF. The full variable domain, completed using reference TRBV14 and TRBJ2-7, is EAGVTQFPSHSVIEKGQTVTLRCDPISGHDNLYWYRRVMGKEIKFLLHFVKESKQDESGMPNNRFLAERTGGTYSTLKVQPAELEDSGVYFCASSQDQGQSYEQYFGPGTRLTVT.

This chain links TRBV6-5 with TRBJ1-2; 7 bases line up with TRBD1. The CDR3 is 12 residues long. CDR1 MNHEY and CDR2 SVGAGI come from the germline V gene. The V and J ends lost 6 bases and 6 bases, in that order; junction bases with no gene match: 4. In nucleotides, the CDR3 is TGTGCCAGCAGCCGACAGGGAAATGGCTACACCTTC. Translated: CASSRQGNGYTF.

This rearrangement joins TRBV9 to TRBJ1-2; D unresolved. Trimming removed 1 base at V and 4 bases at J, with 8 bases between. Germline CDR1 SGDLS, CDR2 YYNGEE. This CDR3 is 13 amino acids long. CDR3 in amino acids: CASSVNSVYGYTF. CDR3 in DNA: TGTGCCAGCAGCGTAAACAGTGTCTATGGCTACACCTTC. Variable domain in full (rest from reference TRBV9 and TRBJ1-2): DSGVTQTPKHLITATGQRVTLRCSPRSGDLSVYWYQQSLDQGLQFLIQYYNGEERAKGNILERFSAQQFPDLHSELNLSSLELGDSALYFCASSVNSVYGYTFGSGTRLTVV.

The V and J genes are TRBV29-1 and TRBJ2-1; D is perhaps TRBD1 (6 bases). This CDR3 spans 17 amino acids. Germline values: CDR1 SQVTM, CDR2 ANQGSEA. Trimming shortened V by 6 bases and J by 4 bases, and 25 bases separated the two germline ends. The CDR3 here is CSVYYRDTNILYNEQFF. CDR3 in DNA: TGCAGCGTATACTACCGGGACACCAACATTTTATACAATGAGCAGTTCTTC.

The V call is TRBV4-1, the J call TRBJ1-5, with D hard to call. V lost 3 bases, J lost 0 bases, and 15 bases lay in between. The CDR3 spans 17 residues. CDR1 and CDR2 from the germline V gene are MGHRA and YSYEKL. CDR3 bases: TGCGCCAGCAGCCATGGCCCCGGGGTCGTTAGCAATCAGCCCCAGCATTTT. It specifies CASSHGPGVVSNQPQHF.

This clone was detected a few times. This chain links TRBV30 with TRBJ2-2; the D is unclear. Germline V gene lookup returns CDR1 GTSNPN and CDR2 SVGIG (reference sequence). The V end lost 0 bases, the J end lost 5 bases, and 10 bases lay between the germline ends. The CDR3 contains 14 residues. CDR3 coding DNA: TGTGCCTGGAGTGTACGTCCGAGGACCGGGGAGCTGTTTTTT. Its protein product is CAWSVRPRTGELFF.

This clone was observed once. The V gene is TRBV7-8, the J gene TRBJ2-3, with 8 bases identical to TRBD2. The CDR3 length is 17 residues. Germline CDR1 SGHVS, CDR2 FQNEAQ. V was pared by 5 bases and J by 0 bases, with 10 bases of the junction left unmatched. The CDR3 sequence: CASSDVAGGQSTDTQYF. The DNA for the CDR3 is TGTGCCAGCAGCGACGTTGCGGGAGGACAAAGCACAGATACGCAGTATTTT.

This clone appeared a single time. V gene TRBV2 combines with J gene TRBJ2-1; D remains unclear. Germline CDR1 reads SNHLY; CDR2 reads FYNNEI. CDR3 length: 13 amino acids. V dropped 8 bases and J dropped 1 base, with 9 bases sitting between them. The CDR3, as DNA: TGTGCCAGCGAGAGGCAGTCCTACAATGAGCAGTTCTTC. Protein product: CASERQSYNEQFF.

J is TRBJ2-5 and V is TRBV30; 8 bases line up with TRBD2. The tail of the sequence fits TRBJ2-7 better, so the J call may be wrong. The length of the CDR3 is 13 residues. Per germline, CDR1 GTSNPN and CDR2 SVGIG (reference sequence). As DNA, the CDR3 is TGTGCCTGGAGAGGAGCGGGAGACCACGAGCAGTACTTC. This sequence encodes CAWRGAGDHEQYF.

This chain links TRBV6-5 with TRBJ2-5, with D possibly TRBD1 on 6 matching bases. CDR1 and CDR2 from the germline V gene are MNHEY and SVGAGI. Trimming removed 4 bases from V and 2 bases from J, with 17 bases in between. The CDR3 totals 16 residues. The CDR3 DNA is TGTGCCAGCAGTTTCCGACAGGCCACGGGACAAGAGACCCAGTACTTC. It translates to CASSFRQATGQETQYF.

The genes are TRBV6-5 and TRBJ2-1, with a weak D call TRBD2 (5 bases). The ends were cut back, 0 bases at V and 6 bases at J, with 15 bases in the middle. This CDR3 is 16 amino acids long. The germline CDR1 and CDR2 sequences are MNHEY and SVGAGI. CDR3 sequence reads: CASSYSPDSHPNEQFF. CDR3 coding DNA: TGTGCCAGCAGTTACTCGCCGGACTCCCACCCCAATGAGCAGTTCTTC.

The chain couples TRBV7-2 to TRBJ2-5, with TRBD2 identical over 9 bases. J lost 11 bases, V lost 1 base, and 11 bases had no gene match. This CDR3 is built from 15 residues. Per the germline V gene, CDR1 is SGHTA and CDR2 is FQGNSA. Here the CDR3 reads CASSLGGGRAKEQYF. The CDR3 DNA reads TGTGCCAGCAGCTTAGGAGGCGGGAGGGCCAAGGAGCAGTACTTC.